This TCR beta chain was captured in a study of regulatory T cells in long-lasting Graves disease. The germline CDR1 and CDR2 sequences are LGHNT and FRNRAP. CDR3 length: 17 residues. Arm-PCR of CDR3 regions with iRepertoire HTBI primers generated TCR beta libraries. TCRdb re-called the multiplex PCR reads through MiXCR, storing one row per CDR3 protein. The sample has roughly 510,000 distinct CDR3 sequences; roughly 15% are singletons. Regarding time point: newly diagnosed GD, antithyroid drugs for less than 3 months. Researchers made the TCR library from RNA that was extracted from PBMCs. This clonotype was observed many times. The junction does not match germline at one end; this may be a read error. A further study also used this sample, focusing on T cells in Graves' hyperthyroidism and ophthalmopathy. Per that study: Patients between 18 and 65 years old had hyperthyroidism, newly diagnosed and lasting under 2 months. The HTBI set primed first-round TCR CDR3 RT-PCR.

The chain has TRBV12-5 and TRBJ2-7; D unclear. The receptor was derived from a man between 18 and 35 years old with Graves disease. The sequencing used peripheral blood mononuclear cells (PBMCs), collected at new diagnosis, from a patient treated with antithyroid drugs. The chain's CDR3 is CASGLVPSGPLSNEQYF. CDR3 DNA: TGTGCTAGTGGTTTGGTACCTTCCGGACCCCTCTCCAACGAGCAGTACTTC.